The 7 T cell receptor beta chains presented below share a single source sample, sequenced in a study of PD-L1 blockade in urothelial cancer. Time point indicated: pretreatment peripheral blood. TCRdb keeps only in-frame clones here, not all; method: immunoSEQ multiplex PCR. There are just under 40,000 clones in the sample; roughly 92% occur only once, and approximately 11% lies in the top ten. The input for sequencing was PBMCs, taken around atezolizumab (anti-PD-L1) treatment. Receptor source: a woman in her fifties or sixties with urothelial cancer.

J is TRBJ2-3 and V is TRBV28; 9 bases fit TRBD2. V lost 6 bases, J lost 1 base, and 5 bases stayed unmatched. The CDR3 length is 15 residues. Germline V gene sequence: CDR1 MDHEN, CDR2 SYDVKM. CDR3 bases: TGTGCCAGCAGCTTTAGCGGGAGTGGCACAGATACGCAGTATTTT. It is translated as CASSFSGSGTDTQYF.

J is TRBJ1-1 and V is TRBV6-1; 11 bases align to TRBD1. Germline CDR1 MNHNS, CDR2 SASEGT. J lost 1 base, V lost 6 bases, and 1 base had no gene match. CDR3 size: 14 residues. The CDR3 region has the DNA TGTGCCAGCAGGGACAGGGGGCGGAACACTGAAGCTTTCTTT. Residues: CASRDRGRNTEAFF.

The J gene is TRBJ2-7, the V gene TRBV28; 8 bases align to TRBD1. CDR3 size: 14 residues. The J segment lost 0 bases and the V segment lost 6 bases, leaving 4 bases of the junction unmatched. The germline V gene encodes CDR1 MDHEN and CDR2 SYDVKM. The CDR3 region has the DNA TGTGCCAGCAGAACCGGACAGGGCTCCTACGAGCAGTACTTC. Protein sequence: CASRTGQGSYEQYF.

The sample holds one count of this clone. The chain joins TRBV11-1 to TRBJ2-5; 8 bases map to TRBD1. The CDR3 is 17 residues long. The trim removed 5 bases at V and 5 bases at J, leaving 16 bases unmatched. The germline CDR1 and CDR2 sequences are SGHAT and FQDESV (reference sequence). The CDR3 bases are TGTGCCAGCAGCCCGAGGAGAGCGACAGGGGAAGGGGAGACCCAGTACTTC. Translation gives CASSPRRATGEGETQYF.

This clone was recorded only once. The chain links TRBV9 to TRBJ2-7; tentatively, D is TRBD1 (7 bases). The CDR3 has 12 amino acids. Trimming pared 4 bases from V and 7 bases from J, leaving 12 bases between. Germline V lookup: CDR1 SGDLS, CDR2 YYNGEE. The CDR3 sequence: CASSLQGREQYF. In DNA, the CDR3 is TGTGCCAGCAGCTTACAGGGGAGGGAGCAGTACTTC.

This chain joins TRBV25-1 and TRBJ2-2, with a possible D match to TRBD1 (5 bases). Trimming stripped 4 bases from V and 0 bases from J, with 12 bases between. This CDR3 comprises 16 residues. Germline values: CDR1 MGHDK, CDR2 SYGVNS. CDR3 sequence: CASSVQGRSNTGELFF. The CDR3 region has the DNA TGTGCCAGCAGTGTCCAGGGCAGATCGAACACCGGGGAGCTGTTTTTT.

The gene calls are TRBV10-3 and TRBJ2-5; TRBD1 agrees at 7 bases. The CDR3 has 13 amino acids. Germline CDR1 is ENHRY and CDR2 is SYGVKD. J lost 3 bases, V lost 6 bases, and 4 bases had no gene match. The DNA of the CDR3 is TGTGCCATCAGCCTGACAGGGAAAGAGACCCAGTACTTC. This sequence encodes CAISLTGKETQYF.